The 14 T cell receptor beta chains presented below share a single source sample, sequenced in a study of PD-1 blockade in classical Hodgkin lymphoma. Time point noted: cycle 4 day 1 (C4D1), after more than five weeks of nivolumab. The patients all showed relapse after autologous stem cell transplantation, while their brentuximab vedotin exposure varied. The table came from immunoSEQ multiplex PCR; TCRdb's copy has only in-frame clones and leaves some out. Of roughly 20,000 clones detected, nearly 80% appear once; the ten largest clones hold 7.2%. Sequences were derived from peripheral blood mononuclear cells (PBMCs), sampled before the fourth cycle of nivolumab. The receptors come from a human donor with classical Hodgkin lymphoma.

The chain links TRBV4-3 to TRBJ1-2; D is unclear. V lost 0 bases to trimming and J lost 14 bases, with 13 bases between them. Germline CDR1 and CDR2: LGHNA and YSLEER. The length of the CDR3 is 12 residues. The chain's CDR3 is CASSQEFGVLTF. CDR3 DNA: TGCGCCAGCAGCCAAGAATTTGGGGTTCTTACCTTC.

This clone occurred a few times. V and J are TRBV19 and TRBJ2-2; D is unresolved. The V gene lost 6 bases and the J gene lost 8 bases, with 13 bases spanning the gap. Germline CDR1 reads LNHDA; CDR2 reads SQIVND (reference sequence). The length of the CDR3 is 13 residues. The CDR3 region is CASRRRSEGELFF. The CDR3 coding sequence is TGTGCCAGTAGACGCCGTTCGGAAGGGGAGCTGTTTTTT.

This chain uses TRBV9 with TRBJ2-1; no firm D call. The CDR3 is made up of 17 amino acids. Germline V gives CDR1 SGDLS, CDR2 YYNGEE. Between the trimmed V and J ends, which lost 0 bases and 3 bases, there was a span of 16 bases. CDR3 coding DNA: TGTGCCAGCAGCGTAGCTATGGTGTCCCCAATCTACAATGAGCAGTTCTTC. Its protein product is CASSVAMVSPIYNEQFF.

The chain links TRBV4-3 to TRBJ1-2; possible D gene TRBD1, 5 bases. CDR3 length: 15 amino acids. V was trimmed by 0 bases and J by 0 bases, leaving 8 bases between them. Germline assignment: CDR1 LGHNA and CDR2 YSLEER. The CDR3, as DNA: TGCGCCAGCAGCCAAGACGAGGACACTAACTATGGCTACACCTTC. Translating gives CASSQDEDTNYGYTF.

The chain uses TRBV2 and TRBJ2-5; D possibly corresponds to TRBD1 (6 bases). Germline CDR1 SNHLY, CDR2 FYNNEI. V was clipped by 6 bases and J by 2 bases, with 10 bases between them. The CDR3 is made up of 13 amino acids. CDR3 nucleotides: TGTGCCAGCAGGACAGGTTTTCAAGAGACCCAGTACTTC. This gives the protein CASRTGFQETQYF. The complete variable domain, with remaining parts taken from reference TRBV2 and TRBJ2-5, reads EPEVTQTPSHQVTQMGQEVILRCVPISNHLYFYWYRQILGQKVEFLVSFYNNEISEKSEIFDDQFSVERPDGSNFTLKIRSTKLEDSAMYFCASRTGFQETQYFGPGTRLLVL.

The chain couples TRBV29-1 to TRBJ2-7; TRBD1 is a possible D gene (6 bases). The germline gives CDR1 SQVTM, CDR2 ANQGSEA. The ends were cut back, 5 bases at V and 1 base at J, with 12 bases in the middle. The CDR3 has 13 residues. CDR3 in DNA: TGCAGCGTTACGGACAGTTCTTCCTACGAGCAGTACTTC. It encodes CSVTDSSSYEQYF.

V gene TRBV28 combines with J gene TRBJ2-7; 9 bases are a match to TRBD1. The germline V gene encodes CDR1 MDHEN and CDR2 SYDVKM. V dropped 5 bases and J dropped 3; count of bases not matched to a gene: 8. There are 15 residues in the CDR3. The CDR3 DNA follows: TGTGCCAGCAGTGCGCAGGGACAGGGCCTCTACGAGCAGTACTTC. Protein sequence: CASSAQGQGLYEQYF.

The chain joins TRBV28 to TRBJ2-3; TRBD2 aligns across 7 bases. Germline values: CDR1 MDHEN, CDR2 SYDVKM. This CDR3 comprises 13 residues. CDR3 in amino acids: CVLAASSTDTQYF. In nucleotides, the CDR3 is TGTGTCCTAGCGGCGTCTAGCACAGATACGCAGTATTTT.

The V and J genes are TRBV5-4 and TRBJ1-2; D gene unclear. Germline lookup yields CDR1 SGHNT and CDR2 YYREEE (reference sequence). The CDR3 runs to 15 residues. Between the trimmed V and J ends, which lost 2 bases and 0 bases, there was a span of 11 bases. The CDR3 region is CASSFRLRPNYGYTF. The CDR3 coding sequence is TGTGCCAGCAGCTTCCGGCTCCGGCCTAACTATGGCTACACCTTC.

The V and J genes are TRBV5-4 and TRBJ2-3; D unclear. Between the trimmed V and J ends, which lost 0 bases and 0 bases, there was a span of 11 bases. This CDR3 is 16 amino acids long. Germline V lookup: CDR1 SGHNT, CDR2 YYREEE (reference sequence). The CDR3 reads CASSLGSSFSTDTQYF. In DNA, the CDR3 is TGTGCCAGCAGCTTGGGGAGTTCGTTTAGCACAGATACGCAGTATTTT.

This clone is labeled as medium-sized. V gene TRBV4-1 combines with J gene TRBJ1-6; possible D gene TRBD1, 6 bases. This CDR3 contains 13 residues. Germline values: CDR1 MGHRA, CDR2 YSYEKL. V lost 3 bases, J lost 8 bases, and 8 bases lay in between. The CDR3 coding sequence is TGCGCCAGCAGCCAGGACAGTCATTCACCCCTCCACTTT. Protein sequence: CASSQDSHSPLHF.

This rearrangement joins TRBV5-1 to TRBJ2-1; D is tentatively TRBD1 or TRBD2 (5 bases each). V lost 6 bases and J 5 bases, leaving 12 bases between the germline ends. Germline values: CDR1 SGHRS, CDR2 YFSETQ. The CDR3 runs 13 residues. In DNA form, the CDR3 reads TGCGCCAGCAATGAGGGGTTGGACAATGAGCAGTTCTTC. The encoded protein is CASNEGLDNEQFF.

The chain recombines TRBV5-1 with TRBJ1-1; D gene unclear. The length of the CDR3 is 14 residues. CDR1 is SGHRS and CDR2 is YFSETQ in the germline V gene. Trimming removed 3 bases at V and 0 bases at J, with 9 bases between. The CDR3: CASSYTEMNTEAFF. CDR3 nucleotides: TGCGCCAGCAGCTATACGGAAATGAACACTGAAGCTTTCTTT.

This clone was seen a few times. The rearrangement links TRBV6-5 to TRBJ1-5; the match to TRBD1 covers 7 bases. The CDR3 has 14 amino acids. Germline loops: CDR1 MNHEY, CDR2 SVGAGI. The V gene end was trimmed by 6 bases and the J gene end by 5 bases; junction bases not matched to a gene: 7. The CDR3 region is CASRSGQPDQPQHF. The DNA of the CDR3 is TGTGCCAGCAGGTCGGGACAGCCTGATCAGCCCCAGCATTTT.